One sample yielded the 13 T cell receptor beta chains listed below, sequenced in a study of T cell responses to AZD1222 COVID-19 vaccine. Assay: immunoSEQ multiplex PCR; the TCRdb copy retains only in-frame clones and omits some. The table includes about 140,000 clones, 88% detected once. Sequences were derived from peripheral blood, sampled 28 days after the second AZD1222 dose. The receptors were gathered from an adult who received the AZD1222 COVID-19 vaccine.

The rearrangement joins TRBV7-2 to TRBJ1-2; TRBD1 agrees at 9 bases. The V gene end was trimmed by 0 bases and the J gene end by 7 bases; junction bases not matched to a gene: 3. This CDR3 spans 14 amino acids. Germline V CDR1 and CDR2: SGHTA, FQGNSA. DNA for the CDR3: TGTGCCAGCAGCTTAGCAGGGACAGGGCTTGGCTACACCTTC. Translation gives CASSLAGTGLGYTF.

The V and J genes are TRBV9 and TRBJ2-1; D possibly corresponds to TRBD2 (6 bases). CDR3 length: 15 residues. The germline V and J ends were trimmed by 3 bases and 0 bases, with 10 bases remaining between them. CDR1 is SGDLS and CDR2 is YYNGEE in the germline V gene. CDR3 bases: TGTGCCAGCAGCGAGGCGGAGGGCTCCTACAATGAGCAGTTCTTC. It is translated as CASSEAEGSYNEQFF. Looking up the rest from reference TRBV9 and TRBJ2-1 gives the full variable domain: DSGVTQTPKHLITATGQRVTLRCSPRSGDLSVYWYQQSLDQGLQFLIQYYNGEERAKGNILERFSAQQFPDLHSELNLSSLELGDSALYFCASSEAEGSYNEQFFGPGTRLTVL.

The chain links TRBV28 to TRBJ2-1; D possibly uses TRBD1 or TRBD2 (6 bases each). Germline CDR1 reads MDHEN; CDR2 reads SYDVKM. CDR3 size: 12 residues. The CDR3 loop reads CGAFTGRNEQFF. The CDR3, as DNA: TGTGGTGCGTTTACAGGGAGGAATGAGCAGTTCTTC.

This chain connects TRBV28 to TRBJ2-1; TRBD2 aligns across 14 bases. CDR3 length: 13 amino acids. Looked up from germline, CDR1 is MDHEN and CDR2 is SYDVKM. V lost 10 bases, J lost 7 bases, and 3 bases stayed unmatched. The CDR3 DNA reads TGTGCCATCCGGACTAGCGGGGGGAATGAGCAGTTCTTC. Protein: CAIRTSGGNEQFF. The variable domain in full, with the rest retrieved from reference TRBV28 and TRBJ2-1, is DVKVTQSSRYLVKRTGEKVFLECVQDMDHENMFWYRQDPGLGLRLIYFSYDVKMKEKGDIPEGYSVSREKKERFSLILESASTNQTSMYLCAIRTSGGNEQFFGPGTRLTVL.

Turning to this clone: Since no conserved phenylalanine or tryptophan closes the CDR3, a read error is the likely cause. Because the CDR3's place on the DNA is in doubt, the DNA is left out and the CDR3 is given as listed by TCRdb. This sequence joins TRBV5-6 and TRBJ1-1. Per germline, CDR1 SGHDT and CDR2 YYEEEE. The CDR3 is 12 amino acids in total, end residues counted. This CDR3 is CASSFVGLAVTL.

The V and J genes are TRBV18 and TRBJ1-2; TRBD1 is a possible D gene (5 bases). V gave up 0 bases and J gave up 2 bases, with 13 bases separating them. The CDR3 is made up of 16 amino acids. Germline CDR1 KGHSH, CDR2 LQKENI. The CDR3 DNA is TGTGCCAGCTCACCACCGGTTACGGGGCGCAACTATGGCTACACCTTC. Amino acids: CASSPPVTGRNYGYTF.

This clone was detected once. J is TRBJ2-3 and V is TRBV30, with D perhaps matching TRBD2 (6 bases). V lost 4 bases, J lost 4 bases, and 12 bases lay in between. In germline, CDR1 is GTSNPN, CDR2 SVGIG (reference sequence). The CDR3 spans 13 residues. The DNA for the CDR3 is TGTGCCTGGAATCCTTCGGGGGCAGATACGCAGTATTTT. Its protein product is CAWNPSGADTQYF. The variable domain in full, with the rest retrieved from reference TRBV30 and TRBJ2-3, is SQTIHQWPATLVQPVGSPLSLECTVEGTSNPNLYWYRQAAGRGLQLLFYSVGIGQISSEVPQNLSASRPQDRQFILSSKKLLLSDSGFYLCAWNPSGADTQYFGPGTRLTVL.

The chain links TRBV24-1 to TRBJ2-5; D ambiguous. The V end was cut by 0 bases, the J end by 2 bases, with 3 bases between. The length of the CDR3 is 13 residues. Germline assignment: CDR1 KGHDR and CDR2 SFDVKD. The DNA for the CDR3 is TGTGCCACCAGTGATTTGTGGCAAGAGACCCAGTACTTC. Translation: CATSDLWQETQYF.

The V gene is TRBV25-1, the J gene TRBJ1-2; maybe TRBD1 (5 bases). From germline, CDR1 is MGHDK and CDR2 SYGVNS. V lost 6 bases to trimming and J lost 3 bases, with 8 bases between them. The CDR3 contains 12 residues. CDR3 DNA: TGTGCCAGCAGGCAGGGAGACTATGGCTACACCTTC. It specifies CASRQGDYGYTF.

The rearrangement joins TRBV2 to TRBJ1-1; no definite D call. The CDR3 contains 13 residues. Germline values: CDR1 SNHLY, CDR2 FYNNEI. The V end lost 9 bases, the J end lost 1 base, and 12 bases lay between the germline ends. Here the CDR3 reads CARGNAANTEAFF. The CDR3, as DNA: TGTGCCAGGGGCAACGCCGCGAACACTGAAGCTTTCTTT.

The chain recombines TRBV5-4 with TRBJ1-3, with D perhaps TRBD1 (6 bases). Per germline, CDR1 SGHNT and CDR2 YYREEE (reference sequence). There are 17 residues in the CDR3. Between the trimmed V and J ends, which lost 4 bases and 0 bases, there was a span of 17 bases. Written as DNA, the CDR3 is TGTGCCAGCAGCCCACAGCCGGGACACCACTCTGGAAACACCATATATTTT. It is translated as CASSPQPGHHSGNTIYF.

This chain joins TRBV30 and TRBJ1-1, with D possibly being TRBD1 (5 bases). Between the trimmed V and J ends, which lost 7 bases and 1 base, there was a span of 16 bases. There are 14 residues in the CDR3. Germline V gene data show CDR1 as GTSNPN and CDR2 as SVGIG (reference sequence). CDR3 in DNA: TGTGCCTCAGATAGTAGGGGTCAGAACACTGAAGCTTTCTTT. It yields the protein CASDSRGQNTEAFF.

The V call is TRBV6-5, the J call TRBJ2-4; possibly TRBD2 for D (6 bases). The CDR3 has 15 amino acids. Germline loops: CDR1 MNHEY, CDR2 SVGAGI. V was shortened by 6 bases and J by 1 base, with 13 bases between the two germline ends. The CDR3 loop reads CASRVGGPAKNIQYF. The CDR3 nucleotides are TGTGCCAGCAGAGTTGGAGGGCCGGCCAAAAACATTCAGTACTTC.